The sequence of this TCR beta chain was determined in a study of OX40 agonist ivuxolimab in advanced cancers. V shed 5 bases, J shed 3 bases, and the junction held 9 bases outside the gene matches. The CDR3 is made up of 16 amino acids. In germline, CDR1 is SGHTA, CDR2 FQGNSA. The table came from immunoSEQ multiplex PCR; TCRdb's copy has only in-frame clones and leaves some out. The data show 70,000 to 85,000 clones, roughly 94% seen once. This sequence originates from an adult with an advanced solid tumor such as melanoma, head and neck, liver or kidney cancer. Specimen: CD4+ or CD8+ T cells sorted from blood, collected in a trial of the OX40 agonist ivuxolimab. The J gene is TRBJ2-3, the V gene TRBV7-2; TRBD2 agrees at 9 bases. CDR3 DNA: TGTGCCAGCAGCCCCGTAGCGGGAGCGGAGACAGATACGCAGTATTTT. This encodes CASSPVAGAETDTQYF.